Shown below are 12 T cell receptor beta chains from a single sample sequenced in a study of cytomegalovirus exposure and HLA in healthy donors. Primers: 60 Vbeta forward and 13 Jbeta reverse. Clones were read by immunoSEQ multiplex PCR, and TCRdb kept only the in-frame ones, dropping some. In the table there are some 120,000 clones, roughly 62% of which are singletons. The source material was PBMCs. These receptors all come from a man aged 25-45 years in good health and CMV-seropositive.

The chain couples TRBV4-3 to TRBJ2-2, with a possible D match to TRBD2 (6 bases). Trimming shortened V by 0 bases and J by 4 bases, and 9 bases separated the two germline ends. The CDR3 consists of 15 residues. Germline values: CDR1 LGHNA, CDR2 YSLEER. As DNA, the CDR3 is TGCGCCAGCAGCCAAGATTTGGGGGGCACCGGGGAGCTGTTTTTT. It yields the protein CASSQDLGGTGELFF.

This sequence joins TRBV11-2 and TRBJ1-1; 7 positions agree with TRBD1. CDR3 length: 16 amino acids. Trimming at V came to 1 base and at J to 1 base, leaving 6 bases not matched to a gene. CDR1 is SGHAT, CDR2 FQNNGV, per germline. The CDR3 DNA sequence: TGTGCCAGCAGCTTAGCATGGACAGGAAGGAACACTGAAGCTTTCTTT. This encodes CASSLAWTGRNTEAFF.

The chain is built from TRBV7-9 and TRBJ2-7; 9 nucleotides match TRBD1. Germline V gene data show CDR1 as SEHNR and CDR2 as FQNEAQ (reference sequence). The CDR3 has 14 residues. The ends lost 0 bases at V and 7 bases at J; junction bases unmatched: 4. The chain's CDR3 is CASSLAQGAREQYF. DNA for the CDR3: TGTGCCAGCAGCTTAGCACAGGGGGCGCGGGAGCAGTACTTC.

This chain connects TRBV6-5 to TRBJ2-4, with D perhaps matching TRBD1 (5 bases). Trimming cost V 5 bases and J 2 bases, with 10 bases left between them. Germline V gene lookup returns CDR1 MNHEY and CDR2 SVGAGI. The CDR3 runs to 14 residues. The CDR3 nucleotides are TGTGCCAGCAGTACCTACAGGACCAAAAACATTCAGTACTTC. Translating gives CASSTYRTKNIQYF.

The V gene is TRBV9, the J gene TRBJ2-1; 9 bases are shared with TRBD1. Germline V gene data show CDR1 as SGDLS and CDR2 as YYNGEE. The junction had 11 bases not matched to a gene; V was cut back by 3 bases and J by 4 bases. This CDR3 has 17 amino acids. This CDR3 reads CASSATTGQGKYNEQFF. CDR3 coding DNA: TGTGCCAGCAGCGCCACCACGGGACAGGGAAAATACAATGAGCAGTTCTTC.

This chain links TRBV28 with TRBJ1-2; unclear D gene. Germline loops: CDR1 MDHEN, CDR2 SYDVKM. The CDR3 is made up of 12 amino acids. Trimming took 3 bases from V and 4 from J, leaving 6 bases between them. CDR3: CASSFQSYGYTF. The CDR3 bases are TGTGCCAGCAGTTTCCAGTCCTATGGCTACACCTTC.

The chain uses TRBV14 and TRBJ2-7; TRBD2 agrees at 7 bases. Germline values: CDR1 SGHDN, CDR2 FVKESK. V shed 4 bases, J shed 2 bases, and the junction held 8 bases outside the gene matches. The CDR3 loop spans 15 amino acids. This chain's CDR3 is CASSPPGGVPYEQYF. CDR3 DNA sequence: TGTGCCAGCAGCCCACCGGGAGGAGTCCCCTACGAGCAGTACTTC.

V and J are TRBV9 and TRBJ2-7; the D gene is possibly TRBD1 (6 bases). CDR1 and CDR2 (germline): SGDLS, YYNGEE. The V gene lost 0 bases and the J gene lost 3 bases, with 13 bases spanning the gap. The CDR3 sequence is 15 residues long. CDR3 sequence reads: CASSVAGHLIYEQYF. The CDR3 nucleotides are TGTGCCAGCAGCGTAGCGGGACACCTAATCTACGAGCAGTACTTC.

This clone was seen once. This chain's CDR3 is CASSQGRRGYNEQFF. The CDR3 nucleotides are TGTGCCAGCAGCCAAGGTCGTCGCGGATACAATGAGCAGTTCTTC. V and J are TRBV14 and TRBJ2-1; D is unresolved. The germline V gene encodes CDR1 SGHDN and CDR2 FVKESK. V was cut by 1 base and J by 4 bases, with 11 bases left in between. This CDR3 region has 15 residues.

The rearrangement links TRBV28 to TRBJ2-7, with 13 bases identical to TRBD2. The trim removed 6 bases at V and 2 bases at J, leaving 7 bases unmatched. Germline CDR1 is MDHEN and CDR2 is SYDVKM. The CDR3 is 16 residues long. The CDR3 region is CASSRGLAGETYEQYF. The CDR3 DNA sequence: TGTGCCAGCAGCCGTGGACTAGCGGGAGAGACCTACGAGCAGTACTTC.

CDR3 in amino acids: CASSRSAGYSPLHF. The CDR3 region has the DNA TGTGCCAGCAGTCGGTCTGCGGGGTATTCACCCCTCCACTTT. This sequence joins TRBV2 and TRBJ1-6; D uncertain. The germline V and J ends were trimmed by 5 bases and 8 bases, with 13 bases remaining between them. The germline CDR1 and CDR2 sequences are SNHLY and FYNNEI. This CDR3 has 14 residues.

The J gene is TRBJ2-3, the V gene TRBV18; 12 nucleotides match TRBD2. The CDR3 is made up of 18 amino acids. Germline CDR1 KGHSH, CDR2 LQKENI. J lost 0 bases, V lost 4 bases, and 8 bases had no gene match. The CDR3 DNA reads TGTGCCAGCTCACTTGGGACTAGCGGGTATCCTAGCACAGATACGCAGTATTTT. It yields the protein CASSLGTSGYPSTDTQYF.